The 16 T cell receptor beta chains below were found in one sample sequenced in a study of CD8 T cells in ankylosing spondylitis. TCRdb fed the 5' RACE reads into MiXCR, producing one record per CDR3 protein. The table has some 240,000 distinct CDR3 sequences, roughly 25% seen once. Sequences were obtained from blood, either unsorted or a sorted T cell fraction (not recorded which). Source of these receptors: a male donor with ankylosing spondylitis or in good health (not recorded which).

The chain has TRBV11-2 and TRBJ2-3, with 11 bases that match TRBD2. The CDR3 runs to 16 residues. Germline V gene data show CDR1 as SGHAT and CDR2 as FQNNGV. Trimming took 5 bases from V and 6 from J; bases not matched to a gene: 10. CDR3 sequence reads: CASSPYLAGGTDTQYF. The CDR3 DNA is TGTGCCAGCAGCCCCTATCTAGCGGGGGGAACGGATACGCAGTATTTT.

This clonotype was counted at least ten times. The gene calls are TRBV28 and TRBJ1-5; D is undetermined. Germline assignment: CDR1 MDHEN and CDR2 SYDVKM. Trimming left V 8 bases short and J 6 bases short, with 23 bases between. This CDR3 spans 16 amino acids. The CDR3 nucleotides read TGTGCCAGCTGGGGATCCAAAGGGCCCTCCAGTCAGCCCCAGCATTTT. Residues: CASWGSKGPSSQPQHF.

Written as DNA, the CDR3 is TGTGCCAGCAGAGCCGGGACCGAGGGAGAGACCCAGTACTTC. It is translated as CASRAGTEGETQYF. This chain uses TRBV2 with TRBJ2-5; TRBD1 or TRBD2 may be the D gene (5 bases each). Trimming removed 6 bases at V and 4 bases at J, with 15 bases between. The CDR3 is 14 amino acids. Germline CDR1 is SNHLY and CDR2 is FYNNEI.

The chain carries TRBV7-3 and TRBJ2-7; no clear D. CDR3 length equals 10 residues. The germline gives CDR1 SGHTA, CDR2 FQGTGA. With 8 bases removed from V and 4 bases from J, the gap between germline ends came to 6 bases. In DNA, the CDR3 is TGTGCCAGCCGACGTTACGAGCAGTACTTC. It codes for CASRRYEQYF.

The table lists this clonotype with a few counts. The chain is built from TRBV20-1 and TRBJ1-1; D perhaps matches TRBD1 (5 bases). The CDR3 sequence is 15 residues long. The V gene lost 3 bases and the J gene lost 5 bases, with 19 bases spanning the gap. The germline V gene encodes CDR1 DFQATT and CDR2 SNEGSKA (reference sequence). DNA of the CDR3: TGCAGTGCTAGCCCGGGGGATGTTGGAGATACTGAAGCTTTCTTT. Translated, it gives CSASPGDVGDTEAFF.

This clonotype was recorded many times. V is TRBV12-3 or TRBV12-4 and J is TRBJ2-5; D not resolved. The V gene lost 3 bases and the J gene lost 3 bases, with 8 bases spanning the gap. The CDR3 is 13 residues long. The CDR3 sequence: CASSLRQKETQYF. CDR3 nucleotides: TGTGCCAGCAGTTTGCGGCAGAAAGAGACCCAGTACTTC.

This clonotype occurred many times. The chain links TRBV5-1 to TRBJ2-7; possible D gene TRBD2, 6 bases. Trimming pared 1 base from V and 0 bases from J, leaving 14 bases between. Germline loops: CDR1 SGHRS, CDR2 YFSETQ. The CDR3 sequence is 16 residues long. CDR3 DNA sequence: TGCGCCAGCAGCTTGATGGTCCGGGAGAGCTCCTACGAGCAGTACTTC. Protein sequence: CASSLMVRESSYEQYF.

This chain uses TRBV12-3 or TRBV12-4 with TRBJ2-7, with a possible D match to TRBD1 (5 bases). Trimming left V 9 bases short and J 1 base short, with 16 bases between. This CDR3 contains 14 residues. This CDR3 is CASGAAERSYEQYF. CDR3 nucleotides: TGTGCCAGTGGGGCGGCCGAGAGATCCTACGAGCAGTACTTC.

This clonotype was detected only a few times. This chain joins TRBV6-5 and TRBJ2-7; 9 bases are shared with TRBD2. The CDR3 has 12 residues. Per germline, CDR1 MNHEY and CDR2 SVGAGI. J lost 4 bases, V lost 10 bases, and 5 bases had no gene match. CDR3 in amino acids: CATQRGDYEQYF. CDR3 DNA sequence: TGTGCCACCCAGCGGGGGGATTACGAGCAGTACTTC.

In its sample, this clonotype was seen many times. J is TRBJ2-3 and V is TRBV15, with 11 nucleotides matching TRBD1. Germline V CDR1 and CDR2: LNHNV, YYDKDF (reference sequence). The junction had 6 bases not matched to a gene; V was cut back by 4 bases and J by 6 bases. CDR3 length equals 15 residues. The CDR3 here is CATSKDRGRWDTQYF. The CDR3, as DNA: TGTGCCACCAGCAAGGACAGGGGGCGGTGGGATACGCAGTATTTT. Drawing the rest from reference TRBV15 and TRBJ2-3, the complete variable domain is DAMVIQNPRYQVTQFGKPVTLSCSQTLNHNVMYWYQQKSSQAPKLLFHYYDKDFNNEADTPDNFQSRRPNTSFCFLDIRSPGLGDTAMYLCATSKDRGRWDTQYFGPGTRLTVL.

This clonotype has only one observation. The chain has TRBV4-1 and TRBJ2-5; 8 bases agree with TRBD1. The CDR3 extends over 15 amino acids. The junction had 7 bases not matched to a gene; V was cut back by 5 bases and J by 2 bases. Germline V gene data show CDR1 as MGHRA and CDR2 as YSYEKL. CDR3 amino acids: CASSFRTGRQETQYF. The CDR3 nucleotides are TGCGCCAGCAGCTTCAGGACAGGGAGGCAAGAGACCCAGTACTTC.

This chain joins TRBV12-3 or TRBV12-4 and TRBJ2-7; TRBD1 aligns across 7 bases. The V segment lost 1 base and the J segment 12 bases; nucleotides outside the gene matches: 3. CDR3 length equals 11 residues. The CDR3 nucleotides are TGTGCCAGCAGTTTAGGGGGACAGCCGTACTTC. Translating it yields CASSLGGQPYF.

The chain links TRBV30 to TRBJ2-5; 9 nucleotides align to TRBD2. This CDR3 is built from 15 residues. Germline CDR1 GTSNPN, CDR2 SVGIG (reference sequence). V trimming: 0 bases; J trimming: 3 bases; junction bases outside the gene matches: 5. CDR3 region: CAWSVTSGPKETQYF. The CDR3 bases are TGTGCCTGGAGTGTAACTAGCGGGCCGAAAGAGACCCAGTACTTC.

This clonotype showed up many times. The chain has TRBV29-1 and TRBJ2-7; D is ambiguous. The germline CDR1 and CDR2 sequences are SQVTM and ANQGSEA. The CDR3 contains 11 residues. V was shortened by 5 bases and J by 3 bases, with 8 bases between the two germline ends. Here the CDR3 DNA reads TGCAGCGTTTCGGGCCTCTACGAGCAGTACTTC. Its translation: CSVSGLYEQYF.

This clonotype was detected ten times or more. The J gene is TRBJ1-2, the V gene TRBV10-3; D is possibly TRBD1 (6 bases). The V and J ends lost 2 bases and 0 bases respectively, with 25 bases between them. The CDR3 length is 20 residues. Germline CDR1 is ENHRY and CDR2 is SYGVKD. CDR3 amino acids: CAISEPTGGRGQKPNYGYTF. In nucleotides, the CDR3 is TGTGCCATCAGTGAGCCCACGGGGGGCAGGGGCCAAAAACCTAACTATGGCTACACCTTC.

The gene calls are TRBV12-3 or TRBV12-4 and TRBJ2-5, with D hard to call. Trimming took 2 bases from V and 9 from J, leaving 7 bases between them. The CDR3 contains 11 residues. The CDR3 spells CASSLSGPQYF. The CDR3 DNA reads TGTGCCAGCAGTTTATCAGGCCCCCAGTACTTC.